The next 2 T cell receptor beta chains were all read from a single sample in a study of human T cells and chemical hapten exposure. TCRdb analysed the RACE reads with MiXCR anew, one entry per CDR3 protein. The sample includes about 120,000 distinct CDR3 sequences, 13% seen only once; the top ten take roughly 3.1%. Documented time point: pre-sensitization, week 0. Treatment reported: therapeutic diphenylcyclopropenone sensitization with weekly scalp DPC. Source: whole blood, taken in connection with sensitization to the hapten diphenylcyclopropenone (DPC). The receptors come from a woman aged 18-29 years with alopecia areata. Some clones in this sample may be carry-over from other donors' samples.

The chain links TRBV14 to TRBJ2-2, with 7 bases matching TRBD1. With 4 bases clipped from V and 2 bases from J, the junction kept 7 bases outside the gene matches. Per germline, CDR1 SGHDN and CDR2 FVKESK. CDR3 length: 16 amino acids. For the CDR3, the DNA is TGTGCCAGCAGCCTCCGGACAGGCCAAAACACCGGGGAGCTGTTTTTT. It is translated as CASSLRTGQNTGELFF.

The rearrangement links TRBV29-1 to TRBJ2-5; D call uncertain. CDR3 length equals 13 residues. Germline V CDR1 and CDR2: SQVTM, ANQGSEA. V gave up 6 bases and J gave up 5 bases, with 16 bases separating them. CDR3 nucleotide sequence: TGCAGCGTCGATGGGAAAATTGGGGAGACCCAGTACTTC. Translated: CSVDGKIGETQYF.